This entry features one T cell receptor beta chain sequence. As yet, its antigen is unknown. The data derive from a study of identical twins. This CDR3 has 15 amino acids. Trimming pared 7 bases from V and 2 bases from J, leaving 18 bases between. In TCRdb, the 5' RACE reads were re-called with MiXCR into one record per CDR3 protein. The sample lists hundreds of thousands of distinct CDR3 sequences; 8.5% to 9% were seen once. Broader study findings: Cord blood's abundant beta clonotypes had fewer insertions, unlike memory repertoires. Out-of-frame alpha sequences common to twins exhibited an excess of low generation probability. Modelling approaches yielded underestimates of out-of-frame TCR alpha sharing between monozygotic twins.

This sample was shared with a second study, whose subject was yellow fever vaccine responses in identical twins. Per that paper: Twins' vaccine T cell responses reportedly seemed partly convergent and partly personalized.

This chain connects TRBV12-3 or TRBV12-4 to TRBJ2-7; D may be TRBD1 (6 bases). This TCR was recovered from a woman aged 18-35 years in good health. The sequenced sample was PBMCs. The CDR3 region is CASTSSDRRTYEQYF. CDR3 in DNA: TGTGCCAGCACCTCCTCCGACAGGCGAACCTACGAGCAGTACTTC.